This is a list of T cell receptor beta chains from one sample in a study of blood T cell repertoires in COVID-19. The assay was immunoSEQ multiplex PCR, and TCRdb's table has in-frame clones only and misses some. The sample shows fewer than 250,000 clones, about 85% of them seen only once. Specimen: peripheral blood. These receptors came from a woman in her sixties with active or convalescent COVID-19. Both conserved end residues are part of each CDR3. Each record gives: CDR3 protein, CDR3 DNA, V gene, D gene, J gene, clone size. D genes are given only for firm matches. Clone size is not always given. Where it is, it says once, few, many or a class for expanded clones.

CDR3: CASSLVGTVINQPQHF; DNA: TGTGCCAGCAGCTTGGTTGGGACAGTAATCAATCAGCCCCAGCATTTT; V: TRBV5-5; D: TRBD1; J: TRBJ1-5; size: .
CDR3: CASSEVGRGPGTEAFF; DNA: TGTGCCAGCAGTGAAGTAGGCAGGGGGCCCGGAACTGAAGCTTTCTTT; V: TRBV2; D: TRBD1; J: TRBJ1-1; size: .
CDR3: CASSLAGGQLINGYTF; DNA: TGCGCCAGCAGCTTGGCCGGAGGACAGCTAATAAATGGCTACACCTTC; V: TRBV5-1; D: .; J: TRBJ1-2; size: .
CDR3: CASSLGVRQLSYEQYF; DNA: TGTGCCAGCAGTTTAGGAGTTAGACAGCTCTCCTACGAGCAGTACTTC; V: TRBV28; D: .; J: TRBJ2-7; size: few
CDR3: CASSSGQGREAFF; DNA: TGTGCCAGCTCATCCGGACAGGGGCGTGAAGCTTTCTTT; V: TRBV18; D: TRBD1; J: TRBJ1-1; size: .
CDR3: CASSLGQAQDTEAFF; DNA: TGCGCCAGCAGCTTGGGACAGGCCCAAGACACTGAAGCTTTCTTT; V: TRBV5-1; D: .; J: TRBJ1-1; size: once
CDR3: CATSDGRTGGSYGYTF; DNA: TGTGCCACCAGTGATGGGAGGACAGGGGGCAGCTATGGCTACACCTTC; V: TRBV24-1; D: TRBD1; J: TRBJ1-2; size: .
CDR3: CASTDRSTSYEQYF; DNA: TGTGCCAGCACCGACAGGTCGACTTCCTACGAGCAGTACTTC; V: TRBV5-6; D: .; J: TRBJ2-7; size: .
CDR3: CASPPSASYNEQFF; DNA: TGTGCCAGCCCACCTAGCGCCTCCTACAATGAGCAGTTCTTC; V: TRBV28; D: .; J: TRBJ2-1; size: .
CDR3: CASRSGGLDEAFF; DNA: TGTGCCAGCAGATCAGGAGGGCTCGATGAAGCTTTCTTT; V: TRBV6-5; D: .; J: TRBJ1-1; size: .
CDR3: CASSRGQNPYNEQFF; DNA: TGTGCCAGCAGCCGGGGACAGAACCCTTACAATGAGCAGTTCTTC; V: TRBV7-9; D: TRBD1; J: TRBJ2-1; size: .